Reported below is one T cell receptor (beta chain). Antigen: not known. The PCR contained 60 Vbeta and 13 Jbeta primers. Methods used by the authors: In a later analysis, the count reached some 75 million unique TCR beta chains, with about 12 million shared. Method: immunoSEQ multiplex PCR; TCRdb's copy keeps in-frame clones and lacks some. That table furnishes V, J and clone size, whereas the DNA furnished D and trimming. The data contain roughly 180,000 clones, roughly 9.4% of them seen just once; the ten biggest clones take up 1% to 1.5%. In germline, CDR1 is LNHDA, CDR2 SQIVND (reference sequence). V dropped 7 bases and J dropped 5; count of bases not matched to a gene: 19. The CDR3 is 18 amino acids. This specimen comes from a study of cytomegalovirus exposure and HLA in healthy donors. The donors were healthy bone marrow donors. Findings and caveats of the study: Cytomegalovirus-associated status was assigned to more than 150 TCR beta chains.

This TCR was sampled from a woman in her twenties or thirties in good health and CMV-seropositive. The rearrangement uses TRBV19 and TRBJ1-2; 10 nucleotides align to TRBD1. The sequenced sample consisted of PBMCs. The DNA for the CDR3 is TGTGCCAGTACCAATGACAGGGGGCGTTACGTCTCGGTTTATGGCTACACCTTC. The encoded protein is CASTNDRGRYVSVYGYTF.